This T cell receptor beta chain was captured in a study of blood T cell repertoires in COVID-19. Across the study: Some COVID-19 samples were acute and others convalescent; all came from the United States, Italy and Spain. Sources were T cells, B-cell-depleted T cells, or PBMCs; the material itself was cDNA or gDNA.

Per the germline V gene, CDR1 is LGHNA and CDR2 is YSLEER. Trimming took 1 base from V and 4 from J; bases not matched to a gene: 1. This CDR3 has 15 amino acids. This clone came up once. In the original workflow: Amplification from reference gene primers served as the basis for estimated nucleated cell counts. Some clones are missing from TCRdb's copy, which holds only in-frame ones; the method was immunoSEQ multiplex PCR. D and trimming come from the DNA, and the V and J calls and clone size come from that table. The sample has 110,000 or so clones, about three quarters seen once; the top ten hold less than 20%.

Sequenced: peripheral blood. This rearrangement joins TRBV4-3 to TRBJ2-3; 11 bases line up with TRBD2. The clonotype originates from a woman between 65 and 79 years old with acute or convalescent COVID-19. CDR3: CASSQGSGGADTQYF. CDR3 in DNA: TGCGCCAGCAGCCAAGGTAGCGGGGGGGCAGATACGCAGTATTTT.